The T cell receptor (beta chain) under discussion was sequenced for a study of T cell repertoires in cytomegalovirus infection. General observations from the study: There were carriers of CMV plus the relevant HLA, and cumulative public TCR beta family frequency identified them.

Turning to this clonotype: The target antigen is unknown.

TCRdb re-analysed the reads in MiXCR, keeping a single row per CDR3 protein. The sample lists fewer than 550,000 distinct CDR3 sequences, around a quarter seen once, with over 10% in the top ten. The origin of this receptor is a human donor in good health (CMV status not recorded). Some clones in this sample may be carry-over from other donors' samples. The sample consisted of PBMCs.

CDR3 sequence (DNA): TGTGCCAGCAGTTCGGGGGGGACTGTACAGAGCAATCAGCCCCAGCATTTT. Translated, it gives CASSSGGTVQSNQPQHF. The rearrangement links TRBV28 to TRBJ1-5; D possibly corresponds to TRBD1 (5 bases). With 4 bases removed from V and 1 base from J, the gap between germline ends came to 17 bases. The germline V gene encodes CDR1 MDHEN and CDR2 SYDVKM. The CDR3 has 17 residues.